The clone carrying this TCR beta chain was detected a few times. Its antigen is unknown. TCRdb re-called the RT-PCR reads with MiXCR, one entry per CDR3 protein. The sample has fewer than 600,000 distinct CDR3 sequences, approximately 6.9% seen once. The sample belongs to a study of response to subunit inactivated influenza vaccine. Findings and caveats of the study: Authors suggested seasonal influenza vaccinations each recruit few new T cells.

In germline, CDR1 is MNHEY, CDR2 SMNVEV (reference sequence). V shed 0 bases and J 3 bases; nucleotides not matched to a gene: 5. CDR3 size: 15 residues. The rearrangement links TRBV27 to TRBJ2-7, with TRBD2 matching 7 bases. The source is a man aged 50 to 69 who received an inactivated influenza vaccine. The specimen was PBMCs from blood, collected around 2 years after vaccination. CDR3 nucleotides: TGTGCCAGCAGTTTATCGGGCGGGAGAGTCTACGAGCAGTACTTC. Translation: CASSLSGGRVYEQYF.